This T cell receptor beta chain emerged from a study of metastatic and nonmetastatic thyroid tumors. Study in general: Patients with malignant and benign thyroid disease provided blood and tumor or nodule tissue, whose repertoires were compared.

Overall study findings and caveats: When malignant thyroid tumors were compared with benign nodules, TCR beta diversity was reportedly significantly higher in the malignant tumors. This held in both blood and tumor samples.

Nobody among the patients had been given any treatment before thyroid surgery. Remarks on this clone: Its antigen is unknown.

Study processing details: It was from CDR3 differences across clinicopathological groups that a distant-metastasis classifier for papillary thyroid cancer was built. TCRdb re-called clones via MiXCR from the PCR reads. None of the V and J calls come from the authors' own analysis; TCRdb made them. The sample consists of 40,000 to 45,000 clones, 3% to 3.5% of them appearing once. V dropped 3 bases and J dropped 8 bases, with 10 bases sitting between them. The V gene's germline CDR1 is LNHDA and CDR2 SQIVND (reference sequence). This CDR3 region has 12 residues. The chain has TRBV19 and TRBJ1-2, with D hard to call. The sequencing sample was made of blood. This clonotype was obtained from a female donor with papillary thyroid cancer or a benign thyroid nodule (not recorded which). Some clones in this sample may be carry-over from other donors' samples. In DNA, the CDR3 is TGTGCCAGTAGTATGGCAGGCGGGGGCTACACCTTC. Translating gives CASSMAGGGYTF. Using reference TRBV19 and TRBJ1-2 for the parts outside the CDR3, the full variable domain is DGGITQSPKYLFRKEGQNVTLSCEQNLNHDAMYWYRQDPGQGLRLIYYSQIVNDFQKGDIAEGYSVSREKKESFPLTVTSAQKNPTAFYLCASSMAGGGYTFGSGTRLTVV.